This T cell receptor (beta chain) was retrieved from a study of blood T cell repertoires in COVID-19 (TCRdb year 2020). In the study overall: Samples from collaborators originated in the United States, Italy and Spain and spanned both the acute and convalescent phases of COVID-19. The prospective study material was composed of cDNA or gDNA derived from T cells, B-cell-depleted T cells, or PBMCs. Deeply sampled blood TCRbeta repertoires from subjects exposed to, actively infected with, or recovered from COVID-19 were included in the dataset. A freely available public database, intended as a resource for researchers studying the immune response to SARS-CoV-2, is where the repertoires were released. The samples were drawn from the first 160 participants of the ongoing ImmuneRACE study and from about 1,200 subjects provided by 6 global collaborators. Sample metadata almost always included a de-identified subject ID, COVID-19 status, age in years and sex. Where available, HLA class I and class II types were taken from metadata supplied by the sample provider and were not determined by assay-based typing. The full study reports these points: Clinical and demographic metadata were provided uncurated, with the amount varying by source and participant.

CDR1 and CDR2, looked up from the germline V gene, are SGHDT and YYEEEE. V lost 1 base and J lost 0 bases, and the count of bases not matched to a germline gene is 3. Taken from cysteine to phenylalanine, the CDR3 has 17 residues. The retained sequence is limited to the CDR3, 51 bases, with the frame set at the first base. TCRbeta CDR3 regions were amplified from genomic DNA by means of the immunoSEQ Assay, a bias-controlled multiplex PCR. The study's processing was this. The number of nucleated cells in each sample was estimated from the amplification of reference gene primers within the assay. Sequence reads were collapsed and filtered to measure the absolute abundance of every unique TCRbeta CDR3 rearrangement. For each sample, productive Simpson clonality was calculated as the square root of Simpson's diversity index across productive rearrangements. TCRdb holds this immuneACCESS table with in-frame rearrangements only. Some clones are missing; in checked studies, unresolved V genes explain under half, and the rest has no known cause. The D gene and trimming were derived from the DNA, and the V and J assignments and clone size from that table. This sample comprises about 140,000 clones, roughly four fifths of them detected only once. The ten largest clones capture more than 8.5% of the sample.

About this clone itself: The antigen this receptor binds is unknown. Base qualities are not provided; no much larger clone lies one nucleotide away.

Whole blood was collected in K2EDTA tubes by collaborating institutions according to the institutions' own protocols. Collaborator samples were shipped for TCRbeta analysis as frozen whole blood, isolated PBMCs, or DNA extracted from either sample type. The chain uses TRBV5-6 and TRBJ2-7, with 14 bases matching TRBD2. The material sequenced was peripheral blood. The source of this sequence is a woman in her forties or fifties with active or convalescent COVID-19. The nucleotide sequence reads TGTGCCAGCAGCTTGCTCGGGACTAGCGGGAGCTCCTACGAGCAGTACTTC. This is translated as CASSLLGTSGSSYEQYF.